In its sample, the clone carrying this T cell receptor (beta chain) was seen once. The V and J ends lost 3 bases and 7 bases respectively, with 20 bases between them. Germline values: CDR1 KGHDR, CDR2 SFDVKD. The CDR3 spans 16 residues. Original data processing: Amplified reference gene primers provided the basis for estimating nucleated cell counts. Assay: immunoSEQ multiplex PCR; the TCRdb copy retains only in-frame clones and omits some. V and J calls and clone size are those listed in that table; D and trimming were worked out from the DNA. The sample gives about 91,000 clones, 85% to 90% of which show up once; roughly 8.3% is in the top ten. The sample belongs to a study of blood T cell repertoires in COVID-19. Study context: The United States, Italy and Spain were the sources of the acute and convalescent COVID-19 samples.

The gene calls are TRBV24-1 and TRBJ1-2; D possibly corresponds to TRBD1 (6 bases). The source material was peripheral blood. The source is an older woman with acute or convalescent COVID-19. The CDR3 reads CATSDMSQTGSGGYTF. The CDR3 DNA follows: TGTGCCACCAGTGATATGAGCCAGACAGGAAGCGGTGGCTACACCTTC.